This T cell receptor (beta chain) was sequenced in a study of T-cell reconstitution after alpha-beta-depleted transplantation in children. Study outcomes and limitations: Recipient T cells and thymic progenitors that survived were the source of the high TCRbeta diversity seen at day 60 in some patients. Alpha-beta T cells about two months after transplant reportedly derived from several hundred expanded graft clones. T-cell counts and diversity at one year following transplant were attributed mainly to newly produced T cells.

In the case of this clonotype: Its antigen is unidentified.

Researchers prepared the TCRbeta library using unique molecular identifiers, the study reports. From the PCR reads, TCRdb called clonotypes with MiXCR, one entry per CDR3 protein. Of a few hundred thousand distinct CDR3 sequences detected, 10% to 15% appear once; the ten largest clones hold over 2%. CDR3 length equals 15 residues. V was shortened by 2 bases and J by 9 bases, with 17 bases between the two germline ends. Germline assignment: CDR1 MNHEY and CDR2 SVGEGT. This receptor was obtained from a male patient aged 5 to 17 who had a stem cell transplant for acute myeloid leukemia, so the T cells may come from the graft donor. The material was PBMCs, mostly from graft donor cells, obtained 360 days after TCRalphabeta/CD19-depleted stem cell transplant. The chain combines TRBV6-2 or TRBV6-3 with TRBJ2-1; D gene uncertain. The CDR3 DNA is TGTGCCAGCAGTTACACGATTGGGTCTTGGGGTGAGCAGTTCTTC. Amino acid sequence: CASSYTIGSWGEQFF.